The 24 T cell receptor beta chains presented below share a single source sample, sequenced in a study of post-analysis software for immune sequencing data. Their recognized antigens are unknown. Carried by the TCR beta cDNA libraries were unique molecular identifiers. TCRdb re-analysed the PCR reads in MiXCR, keeping a single row per CDR3 protein. Of approximately 350,000 distinct CDR3 sequences listed, less than 35% are singletons. Study-wide results and limits: Five TRBV segments, including TRBV5-6, TRBV5-1 and TRBV20-1, were more frequent in patients than controls.

The sequencing sample was made of blood. The receptor set was obtained from a girl under 18 with multiple sclerosis.

The CDR3 is CASSIDRGDTQYF. The CDR3 bases are TGTGCCAGCAGCATCGATCGTGGGGATACGCAGTATTTT. V usage is TRBV7-9 and J usage is TRBJ2-3, with D uncertain. V was trimmed by 5 bases and J by 6 bases, leaving 12 bases between them. CDR3 length equals 13 residues. Germline assignment: CDR1 SEHNR and CDR2 FQNEAQ (reference sequence).

This chain joins TRBV5-4 and TRBJ1-5, with D perhaps matching TRBD1 (5 bases). CDR3 length: 19 residues. Germline assignment: CDR1 SGHNT and CDR2 YYREEE (reference sequence). V dropped 4 bases and J dropped 0 bases, with 23 bases sitting between them. Written as DNA, the CDR3 is TGTGCCAGCAGCCTGGCCCTCCCGCAGGGAAAGAATAGCAATCAGCCCCAGCATTTT. Translation: CASSLALPQGKNSNQPQHF.

The chain joins TRBV5-1 to TRBJ2-7; TRBD1 might be the D (6 bases). CDR3 length: 14 amino acids. V gave up 4 bases and J gave up 2 bases, with 13 bases separating them. Looked up from germline, CDR1 is SGHRS and CDR2 is YFSETQ. CDR3 DNA: TGCGCCAGCAGCCCGGTTGCAGGGGCCTACGAGCAGTACTTC. It specifies CASSPVAGAYEQYF.

This clonotype was picked up a small number of times. The chain combines TRBV12-3 or TRBV12-4 with TRBJ2-7; 8 bases map to TRBD1. CDR3 length: 15 amino acids. J was trimmed by 0 bases and V by 6 bases; bases with no gene match: 7. The CDR3 region has the DNA TGTGCCAGCAGCCCAGGGGGCACGAACTCCTACGAGCAGTACTTC. It specifies CASSPGGTNSYEQYF.

This chain joins TRBV5-1 and TRBJ1-2, with 10 nucleotides matching TRBD1. This CDR3 has 15 amino acids. V lost 2 bases, J lost 5 bases, and 6 bases stayed unmatched. CDR1 and CDR2 (germline): SGHRS, YFSETQ. This CDR3 reads CASSFDRGRVYGYTF. CDR3 nucleotides: TGCGCCAGCAGCTTCGACAGGGGGCGGGTGTATGGCTACACCTTC.

This clonotype came up a few times. The chain uses TRBV7-2 and TRBJ2-5; D is ambiguous. Trimming removed 6 bases at V and 0 bases at J, with 11 bases between. The length of the CDR3 is 14 residues. CDR1 is SGHTA, CDR2 FQGNSA, per germline. As DNA, the CDR3 is TGTGCCAGCAGACGAGACCTACACCAAGAGACCCAGTACTTC. Translated: CASRRDLHQETQYF.

The chain employs TRBV20-1 and TRBJ2-3, with 7 bases lining up with TRBD2. V shed 2 bases, J shed 3 bases, and the junction held 2 bases outside the gene matches. This CDR3 region has 13 residues. CDR1 is DFQATT, CDR2 SNEGSKA, per germline (reference sequence). In nucleotides, the CDR3 is TGCAGTGCTAGAACTAGCGCTACAGATACGCAGTATTTT. Translated: CSARTSATDTQYF.

The chain links TRBV5-6 to TRBJ1-1; D ambiguous. Germline-derived CDR1 and CDR2 are SGHDT and YYEEEE. Trimming removed 6 bases from V and 1 base from J, with 22 bases in between. The CDR3 spans 17 residues. The CDR3 sequence is CASNPWTTGRENTEAFF. CDR3 bases: TGTGCCAGCAACCCATGGACCACGGGTCGGGAGAACACTGAAGCTTTCTTT.

The chain joins TRBV4-2 to TRBJ2-5; D may match TRBD1 or TRBD2 (5 bases each). CDR1 LGHNA and CDR2 YNFKEQ come from the germline V gene. V shed 0 bases and J shed 2 bases, with 19 bases lying between them. This CDR3 is built from 18 residues. CDR3 nucleotide sequence: TGTGCCAGCAGCCAAGATCGAGGAGTCGGGGACCGTCAAGAGACCCAGTACTTC. Its translation is CASSQDRGVGDRQETQYF.

This chain connects TRBV6-6 to TRBJ2-6; weak D call: TRBD1 (5 bases). This CDR3 has 15 residues. The germline V gene has CDR1 MNHNY and CDR2 SVGAGI (reference sequence). V lost 10 bases to trimming and J lost 0 bases, with 13 bases between them. Here the CDR3 DNA reads TGTGCCACAATAGGGGAAAGCTCTGGGGCCAACGTCCTGACTTTC. It encodes CATIGESSGANVLTF.

This chain connects TRBV20-1 to TRBJ1-2; a weak D match, TRBD1 (6 bases). CDR1 and CDR2 from the germline V gene are DFQATT and SNEGSKA (reference sequence). Trimming left V 3 bases short and J 4 bases short, with 18 bases between. This CDR3 contains 15 residues. The CDR3 nucleotides are TGCAGTGCTAGTGGGGGGCCCAAGCTCGGCTATGGCTACACCTTC. Protein: CSASGGPKLGYGYTF.

This clonotype was picked up a small number of times. This chain links TRBV3-1 with TRBJ1-2, with D perhaps matching TRBD1 (6 bases). V was clipped by 2 bases and J by 3 bases, with 22 bases between them. This CDR3 spans 18 amino acids. CDR1 is LGHDT, CDR2 YNNKEL, per germline (reference sequence). The CDR3 is CASSQSDRWDSTDYGYTF. The CDR3 DNA sequence: TGTGCCAGCAGCCAATCCGACAGGTGGGATTCGACAGACTATGGCTACACCTTC. Filled out from reference TRBV3-1 and TRBJ1-2, the complete variable domain reads DTAVSQTPKYLVTQMGNDKSIKCEQNLGHDTMYWYKQDSKKFLKIMFSYNNKELIINETVPNRFSPKSPDKAHLNLHINSLELGDSAVYFCASSQSDRWDSTDYGYTFGSGTRLTVV.

The chain recombines TRBV27 with TRBJ2-1; possibly TRBD1 for D (6 bases). The length of the CDR3 is 11 residues. CDR1 MNHEY and CDR2 SMNVEV come from the germline V gene (reference sequence). The V gene lost 6 bases and the J gene lost 7 bases, with 7 bases spanning the gap. CDR3 nucleotide sequence: TGTGCCAGCAGCACAGGGAATGAGCAGTTCTTC. It encodes CASSTGNEQFF.

The CDR3 DNA reads TGTGCCAGCAGCCCCAGGACAGTATGGGGATCACCCCTCCACTTT. It translates to CASSPRTVWGSPLHF. The chain has TRBV7-2 and TRBJ1-6, with D possibly TRBD1 on 6 matching bases. Trimming took off 5 bases at V and 10 bases at J, with 18 bases between the two ends. The CDR3 loop spans 15 amino acids. The germline CDR1 and CDR2 sequences are SGHTA and FQGNSA.

The chain couples TRBV4-1 to TRBJ2-3, with D perhaps TRBD2 (5 bases). Germline lookup yields CDR1 MGHRA and CDR2 YSYEKL. Trimming left V 0 bases short and J 1 base short, with 17 bases between. This CDR3 has 18 residues. The CDR3 nucleotides are TGCGCCAGCAGCCAAGATCCGGAGGAGAGAGGTGGCACAGATACGCAGTATTTT. This encodes CASSQDPEERGGTDTQYF.

The rearrangement uses TRBV24-1 and TRBJ2-1; TRBD1 or TRBD2 may be the D gene (7 bases each). V lost 3 bases and J lost 7, with 18 bases in between. Germline-derived CDR1 and CDR2 are KGHDR and SFDVKD. The CDR3 spans 16 residues. CDR3 sequence (DNA): TGTGCCACCAGTGATGCGCAGGGGGGGCCAGGGAATGAGCAGTTCTTC. Its translation is CATSDAQGGPGNEQFF.

The gene calls are TRBV6-5 and TRBJ1-1, with no clear D. The CDR3 is 16 residues long. From germline, CDR1 is MNHEY and CDR2 SVGAGI. V was clipped by 5 bases and J by 6 bases, with 22 bases between them. The CDR3 coding sequence is TGTGCCAGCAGTAAACAGAGTTACTTCCCAATCGCTGAAGCTTTCTTT. Translation: CASSKQSYFPIAEAFF.

This clonotype has just a few counts. The rearrangement joins TRBV2 to TRBJ2-1; TRBD1 might be the D (6 bases). V gave up 7 bases and J gave up 4 bases, with 11 bases separating them. This CDR3 region has 13 residues. Germline V CDR1 and CDR2: SNHLY, FYNNEI. The CDR3 coding sequence is TGTGCCAGCACCTTGACAGGTTACAATGAGCAGTTCTTC. Protein: CASTLTGYNEQFF. The full variable domain, in which reference TRBV2 and TRBJ2-1 provide the parts outside the CDR3, is EPEVTQTPSHQVTQMGQEVILRCVPISNHLYFYWYRQILGQKVEFLVSFYNNEISEKSEIFDDQFSVERPDGSNFTLKIRSTKLEDSAMYFCASTLTGYNEQFFGPGTRLTVL.

The V call is TRBV5-1, the J call TRBJ2-7; a possible D gene is TRBD1 (6 bases). The V end lost 3 bases, the J end lost 3 bases, and 19 bases lay between the germline ends. This CDR3 region has 16 residues. Looked up from germline, CDR1 is SGHRS and CDR2 is YFSETQ. CDR3 coding DNA: TGCGCCAGCAGCTCGTCCAACTACAGGGTTAACTACGAGCAGTACTTC. Translated: CASSSSNYRVNYEQYF.

The chain is built from TRBV7-9 and TRBJ1-2; 9 nucleotides match TRBD1. The CDR3 has 15 residues. V trimming: 4 bases; J trimming: 2 bases; junction bases outside the gene matches: 5. The V gene's germline CDR1 is SEHNR and CDR2 FQNEAQ (reference sequence). The CDR3 nucleotides are TGTGCCAGCAGCTCGGGGGACAGGGAAAACTATGGCTACACCTTC. Its translation is CASSSGDRENYGYTF.

The rearrangement links TRBV20-1 to TRBJ1-2, with TRBD1 as a possible D gene (5 bases). The CDR3 spans 16 residues. Germline V gene sequence: CDR1 DFQATT, CDR2 SNEGSKA (reference sequence). The germline V and J ends were trimmed by 5 bases and 8 bases, with 27 bases remaining between them. As DNA, the CDR3 is TGCAGTGCTCCCTTAGTGGACGGCGGGGGAGGCAAAGGCTACACCTTC. This gives the protein CSAPLVDGGGGKGYTF.

The chain combines TRBV29-1 with TRBJ2-1; tentative D call: TRBD1 (5 bases). V was cut by 3 bases and J by 0 bases, with 15 bases left in between. Germline-derived CDR1 and CDR2 are SQVTM and ANQGSEA. The CDR3 extends over 16 amino acids. CDR3: CSVEGLKISSYNEQFF. The CDR3 DNA reads as TGCAGCGTTGAGGGGCTAAAGATCAGCTCCTACAATGAGCAGTTCTTC.

V gene TRBV11-1 combines with J gene TRBJ2-7, with a weak D call TRBD1 (6 bases). This CDR3 has 14 amino acids. Germline V gene lookup returns CDR1 SGHAT and CDR2 FQDESV (reference sequence). V gave up 5 bases and J gave up 2 bases, with 13 bases separating them. This chain's CDR3 is CASSLSTGPYEQYF. DNA of the CDR3: TGTGCCAGCAGCCTGTCGACAGGACCCTACGAGCAGTACTTC.

This clonotype has just a few counts. This chain connects TRBV10-2 to TRBJ2-3; no clear D. V lost 5 bases and J 2 bases, leaving 20 bases between the germline ends. The V gene's germline CDR1 is WSHSY and CDR2 SAAADI. This CDR3 contains 17 residues. The CDR3 protein is CASSYTIRILSTDTQYF. In nucleotides, the CDR3 is TGCGCCAGCAGTTACACGATTCGCATACTATCCACAGATACGCAGTATTTT.